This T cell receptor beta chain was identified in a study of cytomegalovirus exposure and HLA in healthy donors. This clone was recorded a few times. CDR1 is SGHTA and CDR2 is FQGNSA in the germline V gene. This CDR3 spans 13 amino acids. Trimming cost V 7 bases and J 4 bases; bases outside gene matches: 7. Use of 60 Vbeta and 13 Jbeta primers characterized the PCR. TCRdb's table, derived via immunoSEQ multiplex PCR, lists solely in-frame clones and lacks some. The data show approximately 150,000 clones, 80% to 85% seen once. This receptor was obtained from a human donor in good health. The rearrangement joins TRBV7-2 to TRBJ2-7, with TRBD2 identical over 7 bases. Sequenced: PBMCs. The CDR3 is CASTLRGDYEQYF. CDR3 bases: TGTGCCAGCACCCTCCGGGGGGATTACGAGCAGTACTTC. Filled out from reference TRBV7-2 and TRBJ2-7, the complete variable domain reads GAGVSQSPSNKVTEKGKDVELRCDPISGHTALYWYRQSLGQGLEFLIYFQGNSAPDKSGLPSDRFSAERTGGSVSTLTIQRTQQEDSAVYLCASTLRGDYEQYFGPGTRLTVT.